This T cell receptor beta chain stems from a study of shared clonotypes between healthy human individuals. Profiled with immunoSEQ multiplex PCR; TCRdb holds only in-frame clones, not every one. The data contain more than 400,000 clones, roughly 95% of them singletons. This CDR3 is built from 11 residues. The germline V gene encodes CDR1 SGHTA and CDR2 FQGNSA. Trimming removed 5 bases from V and 4 bases from J, with 5 bases in between. This chain joins TRBV7-2 and TRBJ2-5, with D unresolved. The source is a woman aged 25 to 45 in good health. Sequenced sample: naive CD4+ T cells sorted from blood. The subset denotes: CD45RA+ positively selected. The CDR3 coding sequence is TGTGCCAGCAGCGTCACAGAGACCCAGTACTTC. Residues: CASSVTETQYF.